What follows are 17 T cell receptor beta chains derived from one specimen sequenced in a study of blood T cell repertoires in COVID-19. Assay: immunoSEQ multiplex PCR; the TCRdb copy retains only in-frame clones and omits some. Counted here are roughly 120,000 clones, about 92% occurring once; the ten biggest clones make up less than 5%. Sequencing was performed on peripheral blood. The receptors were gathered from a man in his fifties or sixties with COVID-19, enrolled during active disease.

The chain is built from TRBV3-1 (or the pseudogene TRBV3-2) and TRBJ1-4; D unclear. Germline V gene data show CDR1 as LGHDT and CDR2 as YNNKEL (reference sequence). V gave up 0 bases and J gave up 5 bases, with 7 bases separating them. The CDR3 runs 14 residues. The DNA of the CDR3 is TGTGCCAGCAGCCAAGACAGACTGAATGAAAAACTGTTTTTT. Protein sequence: CASSQDRLNEKLFF.

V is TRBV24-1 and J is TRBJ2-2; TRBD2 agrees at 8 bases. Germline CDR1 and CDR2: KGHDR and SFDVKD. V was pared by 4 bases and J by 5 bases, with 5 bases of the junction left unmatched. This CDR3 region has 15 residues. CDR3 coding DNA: TGTGCCACCAGTGAATTCACTAGCGGAACCGGGGAGCTGTTTTTT. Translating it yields CATSEFTSGTGELFF.

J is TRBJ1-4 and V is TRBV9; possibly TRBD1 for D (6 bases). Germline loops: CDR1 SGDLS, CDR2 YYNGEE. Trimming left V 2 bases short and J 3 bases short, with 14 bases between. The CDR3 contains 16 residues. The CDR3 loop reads CASSVNPGASNEKLFF. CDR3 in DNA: TGTGCCAGCAGCGTTAACCCAGGGGCCTCTAATGAAAAACTGTTTTTT.

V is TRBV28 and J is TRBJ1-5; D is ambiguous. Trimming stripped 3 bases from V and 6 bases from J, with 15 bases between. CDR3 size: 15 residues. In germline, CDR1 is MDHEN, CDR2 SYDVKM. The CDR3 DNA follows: TGTGCCAGCAGTTTCATTGGAGGGAGCGGTCAGCCCCAGCATTTT. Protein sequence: CASSFIGGSGQPQHF.

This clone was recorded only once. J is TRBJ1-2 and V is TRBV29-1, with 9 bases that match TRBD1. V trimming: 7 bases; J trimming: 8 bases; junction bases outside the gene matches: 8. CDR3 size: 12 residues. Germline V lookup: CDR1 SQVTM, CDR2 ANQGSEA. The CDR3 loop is CSARTGDRGYTF. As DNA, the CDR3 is TGCAGCGCCAGGACAGGGGATCGGGGCTACACCTTC.

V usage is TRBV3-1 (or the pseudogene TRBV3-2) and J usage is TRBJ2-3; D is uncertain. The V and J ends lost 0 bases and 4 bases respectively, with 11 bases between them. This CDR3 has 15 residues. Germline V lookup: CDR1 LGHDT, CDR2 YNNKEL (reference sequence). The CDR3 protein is CASSQDPLGADTQYF. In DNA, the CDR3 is TGTGCCAGCAGCCAAGATCCACTGGGCGCAGATACGCAGTATTTT.

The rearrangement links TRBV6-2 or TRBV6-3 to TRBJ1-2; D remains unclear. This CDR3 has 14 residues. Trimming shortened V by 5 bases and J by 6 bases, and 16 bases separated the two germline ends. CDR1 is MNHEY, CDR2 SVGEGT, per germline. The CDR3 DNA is TGTGCCAGCAGTGTCGGGAGGATCGGAGATGGCTACACCTTC. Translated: CASSVGRIGDGYTF.

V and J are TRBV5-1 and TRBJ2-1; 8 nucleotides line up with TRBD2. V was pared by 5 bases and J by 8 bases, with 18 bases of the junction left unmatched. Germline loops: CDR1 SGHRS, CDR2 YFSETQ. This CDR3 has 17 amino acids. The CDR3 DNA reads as TGCGCCAGCAGGAGAAGGGGCGGGAGGCTCCCTACCGATGAGCAGTTCTTC. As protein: CASRRRGGRLPTDEQFF.

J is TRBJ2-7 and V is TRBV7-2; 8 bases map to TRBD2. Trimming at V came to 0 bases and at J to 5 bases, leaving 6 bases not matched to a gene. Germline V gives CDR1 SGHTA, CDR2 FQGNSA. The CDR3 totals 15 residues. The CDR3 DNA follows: TGTGCCAGCAGCTTAGCTAACGGGAGGGCCAACGAGCAGTACTTC. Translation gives CASSLANGRANEQYF.

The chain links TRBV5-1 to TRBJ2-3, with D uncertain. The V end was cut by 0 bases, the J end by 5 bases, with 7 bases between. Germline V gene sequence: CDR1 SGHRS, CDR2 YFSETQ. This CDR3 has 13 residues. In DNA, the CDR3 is TGCGCCAGCAGCTTGGACTATCAAGATACGCAGTATTTT. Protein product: CASSLDYQDTQYF. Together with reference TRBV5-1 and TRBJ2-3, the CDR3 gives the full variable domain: KAGVTQTPRYLIKTRGQQVTLSCSPISGHRSVSWYQQTPGQGLQFLFEYFSETQRNKGNFPGRFSGRQFSNSRSEMNVSTLELGDSALYLCASSLDYQDTQYFGPGTRLTVL.

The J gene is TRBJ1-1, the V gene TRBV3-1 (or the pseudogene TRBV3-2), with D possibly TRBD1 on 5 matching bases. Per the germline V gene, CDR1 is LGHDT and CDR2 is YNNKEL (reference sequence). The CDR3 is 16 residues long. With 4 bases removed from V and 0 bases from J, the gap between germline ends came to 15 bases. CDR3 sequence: CASSRRGGLMNTEAFF. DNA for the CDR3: TGTGCCAGCAGCCGAAGGGGCGGTCTCATGAACACTGAAGCTTTCTTT.

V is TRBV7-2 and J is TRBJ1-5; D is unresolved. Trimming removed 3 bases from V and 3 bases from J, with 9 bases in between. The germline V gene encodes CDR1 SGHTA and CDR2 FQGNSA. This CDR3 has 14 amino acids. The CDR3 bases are TGTGCCAGCAGCTTCGTCGGAGACAATCAGCCCCAGCATTTT. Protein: CASSFVGDNQPQHF.

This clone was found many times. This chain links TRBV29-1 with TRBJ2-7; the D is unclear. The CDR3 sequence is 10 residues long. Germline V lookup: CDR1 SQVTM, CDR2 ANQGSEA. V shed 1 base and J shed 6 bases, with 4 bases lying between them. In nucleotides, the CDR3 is TGCAGCGTTGAAGCGGGCGAGCAGTACTTC. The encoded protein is CSVEAGEQYF.

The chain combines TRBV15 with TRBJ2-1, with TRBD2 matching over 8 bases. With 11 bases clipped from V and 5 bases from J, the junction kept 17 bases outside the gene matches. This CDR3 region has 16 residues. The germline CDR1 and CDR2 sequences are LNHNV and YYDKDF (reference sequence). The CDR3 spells CAAVAGNRGWDNEQFF. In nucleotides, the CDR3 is TGTGCCGCCGTAGCGGGGAACCGTGGATGGGACAATGAGCAGTTCTTC.

For the CDR3, the DNA is TGCGCCAGCAGCCAAGAAGCACAGCCTTATAATTCACCCCTCCACTTT. Its protein is CASSQEAQPYNSPLHF. The chain joins TRBV4-1 to TRBJ1-6; D gene ambiguous. In germline, CDR1 is MGHRA, CDR2 YSYEKL. CDR3 length: 16 amino acids. The V gene lost 0 bases and the J gene lost 4 bases, with 10 bases spanning the gap.

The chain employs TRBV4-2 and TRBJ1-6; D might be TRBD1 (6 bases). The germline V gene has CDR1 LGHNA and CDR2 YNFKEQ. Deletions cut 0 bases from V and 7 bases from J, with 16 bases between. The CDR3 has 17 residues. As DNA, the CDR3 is TGTGCCAGCAGCCAAGAAGGGGGGGCCGATGGCAATTCACCCCTCCACTTT. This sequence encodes CASSQEGGADGNSPLHF.

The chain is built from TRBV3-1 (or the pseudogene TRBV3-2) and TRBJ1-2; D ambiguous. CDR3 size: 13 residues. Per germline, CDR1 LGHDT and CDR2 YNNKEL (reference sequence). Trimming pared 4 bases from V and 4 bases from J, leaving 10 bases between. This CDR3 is CASSPQISYGYTF. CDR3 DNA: TGTGCCAGCAGCCCACAGATTAGCTATGGCTACACCTTC.